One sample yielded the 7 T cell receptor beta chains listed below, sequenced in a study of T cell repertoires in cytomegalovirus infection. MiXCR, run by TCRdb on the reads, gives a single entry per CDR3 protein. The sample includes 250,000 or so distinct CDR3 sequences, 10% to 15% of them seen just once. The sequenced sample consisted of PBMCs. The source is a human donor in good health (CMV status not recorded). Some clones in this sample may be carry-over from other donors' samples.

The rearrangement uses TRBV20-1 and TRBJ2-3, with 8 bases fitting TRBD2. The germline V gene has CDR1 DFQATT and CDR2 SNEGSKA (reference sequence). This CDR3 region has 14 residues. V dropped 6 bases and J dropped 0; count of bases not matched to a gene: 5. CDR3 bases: TGCAGTGCGGCGGGGGGATTAAGCACAGATACGCAGTATTTT. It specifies CSAAGGLSTDTQYF.

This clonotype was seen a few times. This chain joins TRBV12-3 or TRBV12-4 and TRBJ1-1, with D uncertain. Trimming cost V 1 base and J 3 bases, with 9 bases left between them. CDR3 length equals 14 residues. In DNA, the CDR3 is TGTGCCAGCAGTTTAGTGGGGTGGGACACTGAAGCTTTCTTT. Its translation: CASSLVGWDTEAFF.

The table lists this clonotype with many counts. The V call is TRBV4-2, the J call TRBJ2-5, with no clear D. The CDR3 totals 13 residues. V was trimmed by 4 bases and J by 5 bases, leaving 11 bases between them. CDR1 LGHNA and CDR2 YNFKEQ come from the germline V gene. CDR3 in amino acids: CASSPGVGETQYF. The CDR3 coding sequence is TGTGCCAGCAGCCCTGGGGTAGGCGAGACCCAGTACTTC.

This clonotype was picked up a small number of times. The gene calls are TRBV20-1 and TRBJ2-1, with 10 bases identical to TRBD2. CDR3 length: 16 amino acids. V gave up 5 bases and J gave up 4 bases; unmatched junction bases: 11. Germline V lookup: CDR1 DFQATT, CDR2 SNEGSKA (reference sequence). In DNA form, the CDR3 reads TGCAGTGCTTCGAGCGGGGGGGCCGCCCGTTACAATGAGCAGTTCTTC. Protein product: CSASSGGAARYNEQFF.

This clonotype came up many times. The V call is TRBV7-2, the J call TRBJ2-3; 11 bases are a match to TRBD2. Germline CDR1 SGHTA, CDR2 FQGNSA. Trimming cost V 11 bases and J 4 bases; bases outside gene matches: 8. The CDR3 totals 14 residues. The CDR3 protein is CASGLAGGPDTQYF. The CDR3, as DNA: TGTGCCTCGGGGCTAGCGGGGGGTCCAGATACGCAGTATTTT. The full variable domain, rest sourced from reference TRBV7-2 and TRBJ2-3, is GAGVSQSPSNKVTEKGKDVELRCDPISGHTALYWYRQSLGQGLEFLIYFQGNSAPDKSGLPSDRFSAERTGGSVSTLTIQRTQQEDSAVYLCASGLAGGPDTQYFGPGTRLTVL.

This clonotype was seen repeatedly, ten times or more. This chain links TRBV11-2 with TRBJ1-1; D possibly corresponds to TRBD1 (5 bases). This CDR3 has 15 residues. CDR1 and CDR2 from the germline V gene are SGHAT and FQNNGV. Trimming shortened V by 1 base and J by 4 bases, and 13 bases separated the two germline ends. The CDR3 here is CASSLATRRGTEAFF. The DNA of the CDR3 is TGTGCCAGCAGCTTAGCAACCAGAAGGGGCACTGAAGCTTTCTTT.

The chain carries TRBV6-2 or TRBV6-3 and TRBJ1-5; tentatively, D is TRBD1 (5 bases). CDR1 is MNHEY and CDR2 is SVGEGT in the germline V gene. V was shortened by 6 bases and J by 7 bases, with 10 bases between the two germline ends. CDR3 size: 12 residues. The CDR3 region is CASSWGLQPQHF. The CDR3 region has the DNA TGTGCCAGCAGCTGGGGACTACAGCCCCAGCATTTT.